The clone carrying this T cell receptor (beta chain) was counted a few times. Its antigen is unidentified. This specimen belongs to a study of T-cell reconstitution after alpha-beta-depleted transplantation in children. Study-level findings and limits: Newly made T cells mostly supplied T-cell counts and diversity one year after transplant. Surviving thymic progenitors and recipient T cells were the source of high TCRbeta diversity at day 60 in some patients. In patients about two months after transplant, alpha-beta T cells reportedly arose from several hundred expanded graft clones.

It was with unique molecular identifiers that the TCRbeta library was prepared. In TCRdb, the PCR reads were re-called with MiXCR into one record per CDR3 protein. The sample contains tens of thousands of distinct CDR3 sequences, 13% to 15% of which appear only once. The input for sequencing was PBMCs, mostly from graft donor cells, taken 180 days after TCRalphabeta/CD19-depleted stem cell transplant. The TCR was taken from a male patient aged 2 to 9 who had a stem cell transplant for acute lymphoblastic leukemia, so the T cells may come from the graft donor.

DNA for the CDR3: TGTGCCAGCAGCTCCCAGAACACAGATACGCAGTATTTT. It specifies CASSSQNTDTQYF. This chain uses TRBV5-4 with TRBJ2-3; D call uncertain. Between the trimmed V and J ends, which lost 3 bases and 2 bases, there was a span of 7 bases. Per germline, CDR1 SGHNT and CDR2 YYREEE (reference sequence). There are 13 residues in the CDR3. Looking up the rest from reference TRBV5-4 and TRBJ2-3 gives the full variable domain: ETGVTQSPTHLIKTRGQQVTLRCSSQSGHNTVSWYQQALGQGPQFIFQYYREEENGRGNFPPRFSGLQFPNYSSELNVNALELDDSALYLCASSSQNTDTQYFGPGTRLTVL.